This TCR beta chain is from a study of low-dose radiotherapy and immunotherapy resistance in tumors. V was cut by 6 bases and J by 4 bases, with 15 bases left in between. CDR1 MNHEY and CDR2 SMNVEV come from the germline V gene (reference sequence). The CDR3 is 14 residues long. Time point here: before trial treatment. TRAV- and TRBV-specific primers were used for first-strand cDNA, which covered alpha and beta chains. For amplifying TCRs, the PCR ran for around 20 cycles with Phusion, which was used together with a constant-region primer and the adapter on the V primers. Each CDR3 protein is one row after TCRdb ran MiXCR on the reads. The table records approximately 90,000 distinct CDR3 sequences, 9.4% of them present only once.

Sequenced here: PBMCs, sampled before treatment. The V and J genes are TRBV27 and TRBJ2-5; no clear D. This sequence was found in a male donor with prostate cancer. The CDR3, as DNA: TGTGCCAGCAGCCTCTGGGGTCCGGGAGAGACCCAGTACTTC. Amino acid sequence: CASSLWGPGETQYF.